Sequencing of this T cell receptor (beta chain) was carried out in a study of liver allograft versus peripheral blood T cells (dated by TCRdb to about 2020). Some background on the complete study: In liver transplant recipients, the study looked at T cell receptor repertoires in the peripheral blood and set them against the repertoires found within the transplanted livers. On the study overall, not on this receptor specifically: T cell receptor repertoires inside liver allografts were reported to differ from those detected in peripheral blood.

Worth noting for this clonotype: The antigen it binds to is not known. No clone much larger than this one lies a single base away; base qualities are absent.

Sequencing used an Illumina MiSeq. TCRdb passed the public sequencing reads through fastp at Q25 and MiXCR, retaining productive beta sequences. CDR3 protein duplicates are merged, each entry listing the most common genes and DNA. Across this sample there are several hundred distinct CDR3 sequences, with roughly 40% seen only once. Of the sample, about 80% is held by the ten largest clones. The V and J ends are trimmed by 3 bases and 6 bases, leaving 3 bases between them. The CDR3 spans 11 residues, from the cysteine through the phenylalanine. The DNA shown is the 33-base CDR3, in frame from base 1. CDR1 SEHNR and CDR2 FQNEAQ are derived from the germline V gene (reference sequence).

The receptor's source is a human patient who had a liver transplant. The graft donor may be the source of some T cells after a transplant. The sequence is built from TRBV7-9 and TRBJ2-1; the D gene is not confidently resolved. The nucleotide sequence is TGTGCCAGCAGCTTTGGCAATGAGCAGTTCTTC. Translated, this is CASSFGNEQFF.